The clone carrying this T cell receptor beta chain was observed once. No antigen is known for it. This table comes from immunoSEQ multiplex PCR, and its TCRdb copy is limited to in-frame clones, with some not included. The sample has tens of thousands of clones; over 85% are singletons. CDR1 and CDR2 (germline): SNHLY, FYNNEI. Trimming cost V 5 bases and J 5 bases, with 16 bases left between them. The CDR3 contains 15 residues. The data derive from a study of cytomegalovirus exposure and HLA in healthy donors. Whole-study findings and limits: TCR sequences were mostly rare, though some public TCRs occurred in many donors.

The TCR originated in a woman aged 25-40 years in good health and CMV-seronegative. What was sequenced was PBMCs. The chain is built from TRBV2 and TRBJ1-5, with D perhaps matching TRBD1 (5 bases). CDR3 amino acids: CASSPAPDRDQPQHF. CDR3 bases: TGTGCCAGCAGTCCCGCCCCCGACAGAGATCAGCCCCAGCATTTT. The whole variable domain, remainder taken from reference TRBV2 and TRBJ1-5, is EPEVTQTPSHQVTQMGQEVILRCVPISNHLYFYWYRQILGQKVEFLVSFYNNEISEKSEIFDDQFSVERPDGSNFTLKIRSTKLEDSAMYFCASSPAPDRDQPQHFGDGTRLSIL.